A single T cell receptor (beta chain) is shown here with its context. What it recognizes is unknown. The CDR3 is made up of 14 amino acids. Germline loops: CDR1 LGHNA, CDR2 YNFKEQ. The V end lost 0 bases, the J end lost 3 bases, and 9 bases lay between the germline ends. This table comes from immunoSEQ multiplex PCR, and its TCRdb copy is limited to in-frame clones, with some not included. The sample shows 73,000 or so clones, around nine tenths of them seen only once. Autoimmune disease history or systemic immunosuppression meant exclusion. This sample stems from a study of OX40 agonist ivuxolimab in advanced cancers. Study details: Among those enrolled, mean age was 60 years (range roughly 23 to 90) and 75% to 85% were male.

Broader study findings: CD4+ T cells averaged fewer expanded clones than CD8+ T cells. Clones of CD4+ and CD8+ blood T cells grew by week 6 at doses of 0.1 to 3.0 mg/kg.

The specimen was CD4+ or CD8+ T cells sorted from blood, collected in a trial of the OX40 agonist ivuxolimab. The chain combines TRBV4-2 with TRBJ2-7; D is unclear. This receptor was identified in an adult with an advanced solid tumor such as melanoma, head and neck, liver or kidney cancer. This chain's CDR3 is CASSQERIGYEQYF. The CDR3 DNA reads as TGTGCCAGCAGCCAAGAAAGGATCGGCTACGAGCAGTACTTC.